This T cell receptor beta chain comes out of a study of shared clonotypes between healthy human individuals. Whole-study results and caveats: In general, naive subsets displayed greater estimated richness than memory subsets did.

Sequencing was performed with immunoSEQ multiplex PCR; in TCRdb, only in-frame clones are kept and a portion is missing. The sample consists of roughly 2.5 million clones, more than 80% of them appearing once. About this clone: Antigen unknown.

The V gene's germline CDR1 is SGHRS and CDR2 YFSETQ. The CDR3 is 16 amino acids. With V trimmed by 7 bases and J by 1 base, 11 bases remained unmatched. The sequencing sample was made of naive CD4+ T cells sorted from blood. The subset: CD45RA+ positively selected. This TCR was sampled from a man between 18 and 29 years old in good health. The chain links TRBV5-1 to TRBJ2-3, with 8 bases matching TRBD2. CDR3 region: CASGLSAGGGTDTQYF. CDR3 in DNA: TGCGCCAGCGGCCTCTCCGCGGGAGGTGGCACAGATACGCAGTATTTT.